A selection of T cell receptor beta chains follows, all from one sample in a study of T cell responses to AZD1222 COVID-19 vaccine. Assay: immunoSEQ multiplex PCR; the TCRdb copy retains only in-frame clones and omits some. The sample has about 81,000 clones, approximately 90% seen once. The sample was peripheral blood, taken 28 days after the second AZD1222 dose. Source of these receptors: an adult who received the AZD1222 COVID-19 vaccine. CDR3s include the opening cysteine and the closing phenylalanine or tryptophan. Each record gives: J gene, clone size, V gene, D gene, CDR3 DNA, CDR3 protein. A D gene is named only where the DNA matches it firmly. Not all rows give a size; the values are once, few, many and, for expanded clones, a class.

TRBJ1-1	.	TRBV18	.	TGTGCCAGCTCCCCGAAACCAGGGGTGACTGAAGCTTTCTTT	CASSPKPGVTEAFF
TRBJ2-2	once	TRBV7-3	TRBD1	TGTGCCAGCAGTCAACCCGGGACAGGGATCACCGGGGAGCTGTTTTTT	CASSQPGTGITGELFF
TRBJ2-1	.	TRBV7-9	.	TGTGCCGTATCTGGGGGTATAGGACTACTTTACAATGAGCAGTTCTTC	CAVSGGIGLLYNEQFF
TRBJ1-6	.	TRBV15	TRBD1	TGTGCCACCAGCAGAGATCCCCAGGGGGGTGATTCACCCCTCCACTTT	CATSRDPQGGDSPLHF
TRBJ1-2	.	TRBV6-5	TRBD1	TGTGCCAGCAGTTACTCGAGACAGGGGGTTAACTATGGCTACACCTTC	CASSYSRQGVNYGYTF
TRBJ2-2	.	TRBV2	TRBD2	TGTGCCAGCAGTGAATCTAGCGGGAGGGCCAGGAACACCGGGGAGCTGTTTTTT	CASSESSGRARNTGELFF
TRBJ1-2	.	TRBV30	TRBD1	TGTGCTCTTACTCCCGGGACAGGGAGGAGCTATGGCTACACCTTC	CALTPGTGRSYGYTF
TRBJ1-4	.	TRBV7-2	TRBD1	TGTGCCAGCAGCGAAGACCCCGGGACAGGGTTATTAAAACTGTTTTTT	CASSEDPGTGLLKLFF
TRBJ2-7	.	TRBV4-2	TRBD1	TGTGCCAGCAGCCAAGATGGGACAGGGTCATACGAGCAGTACTTC	CASSQDGTGSYEQYF
TRBJ1-2	.	TRBV6-2/TRBV6-3	.	TGTGCCAGCAGTTACGGGCAGGGCGGCTACACCTTC	CASSYGQGGYTF
TRBJ2-1	.	TRBV19	TRBD2	TGTGCCAGTGGGGCCGGGACTAGCGGGATTGGGGTAAACAATGAGCAGTTCTTC	CASGAGTSGIGVNNEQFF
TRBJ1-2	.	TRBV3-1/TRBV3-2	.	TGTGCCAGCAGCCAGGAACAGAGCTATGGCTACACCTTC	CASSQEQSYGYTF
TRBJ2-5	.	TRBV5-1	.	TGCGCCAGCAGCTTAGGGACGATTGGGGAGACCCAGTACTTC	CASSLGTIGETQYF
TRBJ2-7	.	TRBV18	TRBD1	TGTGCCAGCTCACCAGGGGACAGGGGGTACGAGCAGTACTTC	CASSPGDRGYEQYF
TRBJ2-7	.	TRBV18	.	TGTGCCAGCTCACCTGGCACCTACGAGCAGTACTTC	CASSPGTYEQYF
TRBJ2-5	.	TRBV28	.	TGTGCCAGCAACCAGGGGGGCGAGGAGACCCAGTACTTC	CASNQGGEETQYF
TRBJ1-1	.	TRBV28	.	TGTGCCAGCAGTTTAGGGACATCTGAAGCTTTCTTT	CASSLGTSEAFF
TRBJ1-5	.	TRBV2	.	TGTGCCAGCAGTGAGTGGCGGACTAGCAATCAGCCCCAGCATTTT	CASSEWRTSNQPQHF
TRBJ2-3	.	TRBV15	TRBD2	TGTGCCACCAGAGAGGCCCTAGCGGACACAGATACGCAGTATTTT	CATREALADTDTQYF
TRBJ1-1	.	TRBV12-3/TRBV12-4	.	TGTGCCAGCAGTGAACAGCTAAACACTGAAGCTTTCTTT	CASSEQLNTEAFF
TRBJ1-6	.	TRBV7-8	.	TGTGCCAGCAGCTTAGTTCCCGGTAATTCACCCCTCCACTTT	CASSLVPGNSPLHF
TRBJ2-7	.	TRBV21-1	.	TGTGCCAGCAGCCGTCCGGCCCTCCCATCCTCCTACGAGCAGTACTTC	CASSRPALPSSYEQYF
TRBJ2-5	.	TRBV19	TRBD2	TGTGCCAGTAGTATATGGCTAGCGGGAGGGAGCCAAGAGACCCAGTACTTC	CASSIWLAGGSQETQYF
TRBJ1-5	.	TRBV7-7	.	TGTGCTAGCAGCTTAGACTTCAGTCAGCCCCAGCATTTT	CASSLDFSQPQHF
TRBJ2-4	.	TRBV2	TRBD2	TGTGCCAGCAGTGTGACACGCGGGGGGGAAGTAGTCAAAAACATTCAGTACTTC	CASSVTRGGEVVKNIQYF
TRBJ2-1	.	TRBV28	TRBD1	TGTGCCAGCAGTTCCGGAGGGACAGGGGAAAGGAATGAGCAGTTCTTC	CASSSGGTGERNEQFF
TRBJ1-5	.	TRBV5-5	.	TGTGCCAGCAGCTTGGACCCCGTTCAGGTGGTTAATCAGCCCCAGCATTTT	CASSLDPVQVVNQPQHF
TRBJ1-1	.	TRBV5-1	.	TGCGCCAGCAGCCCGAATAACACTGAAGCTTTCTTT	CASSPNNTEAFF
TRBJ2-1	.	TRBV19	TRBD2	TGTGCCACCACGGGACTAGCGGGAGGTGGTGAGCAGTTCTTC	CATTGLAGGGEQFF
TRBJ1-1	.	TRBV24-1	.	TGTGCCACCAGTGATTTGGGGAACACTGAAGCTTTCTTT	CATSDLGNTEAFF
TRBJ2-5	.	TRBV3-1/TRBV3-2	TRBD2	TGTGCCAGCAGCCACGGGACTAGCGGGACCCAGTACTTC	CASSHGTSGTQYF
TRBJ2-7	.	TRBV5-1	TRBD2	TGCGCCAGCAGCCCAGCGGGACGCAACTACGAGCAGTACTTC	CASSPAGRNYEQYF
TRBJ1-1	.	TRBV5-1	.	TGCGCCAGCAGGCCCCTGGAGGGGACCACTGAAGCTTTCTTT	CASRPLEGTTEAFF
TRBJ2-5	.	TRBV11-2	TRBD2	TGTGCCAGCAGCTCGGGACTAGCGGGAGGGGTCCAGTACTTC	CASSSGLAGGVQYF
TRBJ2-4	.	TRBV4-1	TRBD2	TGCGCCAGCAGCCAAGAGGGGACTAGCGGAAACATTCAGTACTTC	CASSQEGTSGNIQYF
TRBJ1-1	few	TRBV7-9	.	TGTGCCAGCAGCTCCGGGGGCGGAGGCACTGAAGCTTTCTTT	CASSSGGGGTEAFF
TRBJ2-6	few	TRBV12-3/TRBV12-4	.	TGTGCCAGCGACGAATCTGGGGCCAACGTCCTGACTTTC	CASDESGANVLTF
TRBJ2-7	.	TRBV7-2	TRBD2	TGTGCCAGCAGACCCGGGACTAGCGGCTCCTACGAGCAGTACTTC	CASRPGTSGSYEQYF
TRBJ2-7	once	TRBV5-8	.	TGTGCCAGTACTCTCCGGGGGAGTGATGGCTACGAGCAGTACTTC	CASTLRGSDGYEQYF
TRBJ2-7	.	TRBV28	.	TGTGCCAGCTCGGAGGGTGGGTCTCTCTACGAGCAGTACTTC	CASSEGGSLYEQYF
TRBJ2-3	few	TRBV2	TRBD1	TGTGCCAGCAGTACGGGACAGGTTGCCCCTTCGGCGCAGTATTTT	CASSTGQVAPSAQYF
TRBJ1-6	few	TRBV7-8	TRBD1	TGTGCCAGCAGCTTAAATCCGGGACAGCTTATTTTGGCACCCCTCCACTTT	CASSLNPGQLILAPLHF